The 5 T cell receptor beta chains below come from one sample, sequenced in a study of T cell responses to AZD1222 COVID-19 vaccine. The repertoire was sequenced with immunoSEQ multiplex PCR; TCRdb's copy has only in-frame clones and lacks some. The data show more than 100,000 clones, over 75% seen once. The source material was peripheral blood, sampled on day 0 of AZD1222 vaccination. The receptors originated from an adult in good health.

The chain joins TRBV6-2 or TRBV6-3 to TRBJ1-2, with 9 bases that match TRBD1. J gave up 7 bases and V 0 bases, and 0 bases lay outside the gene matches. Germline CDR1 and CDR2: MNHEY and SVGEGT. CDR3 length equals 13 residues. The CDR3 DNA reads TGTGCCAGCAGTTACTCGACAGGGGGTGGCTACACCTTC. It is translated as CASSYSTGGGYTF.

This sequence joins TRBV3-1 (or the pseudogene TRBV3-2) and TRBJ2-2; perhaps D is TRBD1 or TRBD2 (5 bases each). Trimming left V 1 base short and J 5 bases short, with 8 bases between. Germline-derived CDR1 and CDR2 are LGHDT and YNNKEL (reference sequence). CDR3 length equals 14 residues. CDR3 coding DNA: TGTGCCAGCAGCCAAGGGGGGAGTACCGGGGAGCTGTTTTTT. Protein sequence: CASSQGGSTGELFF.

The DNA for the CDR3 is TGTGCCAGCAGTTTAGGTACGGGGGATACGCAGTATTTT. As protein: CASSLGTGDTQYF. The V gene is TRBV12-3 or TRBV12-4, the J gene TRBJ2-3, with D possibly TRBD2 on 5 matching bases. This CDR3 region has 13 residues. The germline V and J ends were trimmed by 1 base and 6 bases, with 8 bases remaining between them.

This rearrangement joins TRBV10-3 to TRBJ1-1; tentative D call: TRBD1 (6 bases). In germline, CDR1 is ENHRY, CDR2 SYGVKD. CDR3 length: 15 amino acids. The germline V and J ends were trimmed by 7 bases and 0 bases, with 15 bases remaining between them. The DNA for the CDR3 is TGTGCCATCAATAGAGGCGGGACATTGAACACTGAAGCTTTCTTT. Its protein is CAINRGGTLNTEAFF.

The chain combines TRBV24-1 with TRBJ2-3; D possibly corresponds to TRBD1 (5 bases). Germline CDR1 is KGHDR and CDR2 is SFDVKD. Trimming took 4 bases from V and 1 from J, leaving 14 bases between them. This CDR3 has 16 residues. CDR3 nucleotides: TGTGCCACCAGTGACCCAGGTCAGGGTGGCACAGATACGCAGTATTTT. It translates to CATSDPGQGGTDTQYF.